The 8 T cell receptor beta chains below come from one sample, sequenced in a study of T cell repertoires in cytomegalovirus infection. Via MiXCR, TCRdb re-called the reads, giving one row per CDR3 protein. In the table there are some 180,000 distinct CDR3 sequences, about 15% of which are singletons. The material sequenced was CD8+ T cells from PBMCs. The receptors were gathered from a human donor in good health (CMV status not recorded). Some clones in this sample may be carry-over from other donors' samples.

This clonotype was counted only a few times. The chain joins TRBV7-9 to TRBJ2-1, with TRBD2 matching 10 bases. The CDR3 length is 15 residues. From germline, CDR1 is SEHNR and CDR2 FQNEAQ (reference sequence). V lost 6 bases and J lost 8; bases outside the gene matches: 10. The CDR3 is CASSYSGTSADEQFF. DNA for the CDR3: TGTGCCAGCAGTTACTCCGGGACTAGCGCGGATGAGCAGTTCTTC. Together with reference TRBV7-9 and TRBJ2-1, the CDR3 gives the full variable domain: DTGVSQNPRHKITKRGQNVTFRCDPISEHNRLYWYRQTLGQGPEFLTYFQNEAQLEKSRLLSDRFSAERPKGSFSTLEIQRTEQGDSAMYLCASSYSGTSADEQFFGPGTRLTVL.

The table lists this clonotype with a few counts. The chain uses TRBV6-1 and TRBJ2-1; D is possibly TRBD1 (5 bases). This CDR3 spans 15 amino acids. Germline V gene data show CDR1 as MNHNS and CDR2 as SASEGT. Trimming stripped 3 bases from V and 4 bases from J, with 13 bases between. CDR3 sequence: CASSDGSAGYNEQFF. CDR3 DNA sequence: TGTGCCAGCAGTGATGGATCTGCAGGGTACAATGAGCAGTTCTTC.

The sample holds a few counts of this clonotype. The J gene is TRBJ2-1, the V gene TRBV7-3, with D perhaps TRBD1 or TRBD2 (5 bases each). The CDR3 consists of 13 residues. Germline CDR1 SGHTA, CDR2 FQGTGA. The V and J ends lost 0 bases and 8 bases respectively, with 8 bases between them. As DNA, the CDR3 is TGTGCCAGCAGCTTAACAGTGGGGGATGAGCAGTTCTTC. This gives the protein CASSLTVGDEQFF.

This clonotype was recorded at least ten times. J is TRBJ2-1 and V is TRBV7-2; TRBD1 matches 7 bases. CDR1 and CDR2 from the germline V gene are SGHTA and FQGNSA. Trimming cost V 4 bases and J 8 bases; bases outside gene matches: 17. The CDR3 extends over 17 amino acids. The CDR3 region has the DNA TGTGCCAGCAGCTCAAGACCCGGGACAGCGAAGGGCGATGAGCAGTTCTTC. It specifies CASSSRPGTAKGDEQFF. Drawing the rest from reference TRBV7-2 and TRBJ2-1, the complete variable domain is GAGVSQSPSNKVTEKGKDVELRCDPISGHTALYWYRQSLGQGLEFLIYFQGNSAPDKSGLPSDRFSAERTGGSVSTLTIQRTQQEDSAVYLCASSSRPGTAKGDEQFFGPGTRLTVL.

A few counts support this clonotype. V usage is TRBV29-1 and J usage is TRBJ1-1; D uncertain. CDR1 is SQVTM, CDR2 ANQGSEA, per germline. Trimming shortened V by 3 bases and J by 0 bases, and 14 bases separated the two germline ends. CDR3 size: 15 residues. The CDR3 nucleotides read TGCAGCGTTGATATAGTCGGGCAGTTGAACACTGAAGCTTTCTTT. Amino acids: CSVDIVGQLNTEAFF.

This clonotype occurred a few times. This chain links TRBV6-5 with TRBJ1-1; possible D gene TRBD1, 5 bases. The CDR3 totals 16 residues. Germline lookup yields CDR1 MNHEY and CDR2 SVGAGI. The V end lost 0 bases, the J end lost 3 bases, and 14 bases lay between the germline ends. The CDR3 loop reads CASSYSMGDSDTEAFF. The CDR3 DNA is TGTGCCAGCAGTTACTCGATGGGGGATTCGGACACTGAAGCTTTCTTT.

V is TRBV7-2 and J is TRBJ2-4; D call uncertain. The V gene's germline CDR1 is SGHTA and CDR2 FQGNSA. The V gene lost 2 bases and the J gene lost 2 bases, with 13 bases spanning the gap. This CDR3 contains 16 residues. CDR3 amino acids: CASSLKGFATKNIQYF. CDR3 nucleotides: TGTGCCAGCAGCTTAAAGGGTTTTGCTACCAAAAACATTCAGTACTTC.

This clonotype was seen a few times. The gene calls are TRBV7-2 and TRBJ2-3; 11 nucleotides line up with TRBD2. Unmatched junction bases numbered 6, after V lost 1 base and J lost 6 bases. This CDR3 spans 16 amino acids. CDR1 and CDR2 from the germline V gene are SGHTA and FQGNSA. The CDR3 region has the DNA TGTGCCAGCAGCTTAGAGGCTAGCGGGGGGTGGGATACGCAGTATTTT. Its protein is CASSLEASGGWDTQYF.